Listed here are 18 T cell receptor beta chains from one sample, sequenced in a study of Graves' ophthalmopathy and Graves' hyperthyroidism. RNA served as the template for amplifying TCR beta CDR3 regions. First-round RT-PCR used HTBI primers; second-round multiplex PCR followed. TCRdb processed the multiplex PCR reads anew with MiXCR; each CDR3 protein has one entry. This table has more than 1,000,000 distinct CDR3 sequences, approximately 35% appearing once. The sequencing sample was made of peripheral blood or thyroid tissue (not recorded which). Receptors were obtained from an adult man with Graves' hyperthyroidism.

This clonotype was seen many times. This sequence joins TRBV20-1 and TRBJ2-5; 13 bases line up with TRBD2. This CDR3 has 15 amino acids. The ends lost 4 bases at V and 0 bases at J; junction bases unmatched: 2. Germline assignment: CDR1 DFQATT and CDR2 SNEGSKA (reference sequence). The DNA of the CDR3 is TGCAGTGCTACCGGGACTAGCGGGGACCAAGAGACCCAGTACTTC. This translates into CSATGTSGDQETQYF.

Note on this clonotype: One base away lies a much larger clone, so this may be a sequencing read error. J is TRBJ1-5 and V is TRBV15; D may be TRBD1 (6 bases). Trimming removed 2 bases from V and 4 bases from J, with 12 bases in between. This CDR3 contains 15 residues. Germline V gene sequence: CDR1 LNHNV, CDR2 YYDKDF (reference sequence). The CDR3 DNA sequence: TGTGCCACCAGCAGATACCGGACAGTTAATCAGCCCCAGCATTTT. Protein product: CATSRYRTVNQPQHF.

This clonotype has a handful of counts. The chain recombines TRBV28 with TRBJ1-5; weak D call: TRBD1 (6 bases). The CDR3 runs 13 residues. The V gene's germline CDR1 is MDHEN and CDR2 SYDVKM. V was clipped by 8 bases and J by 3 bases, with 11 bases between them. The CDR3 nucleotides read TGTGCCAGCGCCCAGGGGAACAATCAGCCCCAGCATTTT. This gives the protein CASAQGNNQPQHF.

To note about this clonotype: At one boundary the junction diverges from the germline segment, which might be a read error. The gene calls are TRBV10-2 and TRBJ1-2; the D is unclear. The germline V gene encodes CDR1 WSHSY and CDR2 SAAADI. The CDR3 extends over 17 amino acids. The CDR3, as DNA: TGTGCCACCAGGATCCCTTCAACCAAAACGACACTCTATGGCTACACCTTC. Translated: CATRIPSTKTTLYGYTF.

With regard to this clonotype: The junction does not match germline at one end; this may be a read error. The CDR3 sequence is CSGQTNRPQHF. DNA for the CDR3: TGCAGCGGACAGACAAATCGGCCCCAGCATTTT. This chain joins TRBV29-1 and TRBJ1-5; possible D gene TRBD1, 5 bases. CDR3 size: 11 residues. The V gene's germline CDR1 is SQVTM and CDR2 ANQGSEA.

The rearrangement links TRBV7-9 to TRBJ2-6; no clear D gene. With 8 bases removed from V and 4 bases from J, the gap between germline ends came to 9 bases. This CDR3 has 13 amino acids. Germline-derived CDR1 and CDR2 are SEHNR and FQNEAQ (reference sequence). This CDR3 is CASSSLGANVLTF. The CDR3 DNA reads TGTGCCAGCTCAAGTCTAGGGGCCAACGTCCTGACTTTC. The full variable domain, with the rest looked up from reference TRBV7-9 and TRBJ2-6, is DTGVSQNPRHKITKRGQNVTFRCDPISEHNRLYWYRQTLGQGPEFLTYFQNEAQLEKSRLLSDRFSAERPKGSFSTLEIQRTEQGDSAMYLCASSSLGANVLTFGAGSRLTVL.

The rearrangement uses TRBV11-3 and TRBJ2-2, with 15 bases matching TRBD2. CDR1 and CDR2 (germline): SGHNT, YENEEA. There are 16 residues in the CDR3. J was trimmed by 5 bases and V by 5 bases; bases with no gene match: 3. The CDR3: CASSPGTSGRTGELFF. CDR3 coding DNA: TGTGCCAGCAGCCCTGGGACTAGCGGGAGGACCGGGGAGCTGTTTTTT.

The rearrangement uses TRBV18 and TRBJ2-5; D ambiguous. Per the germline V gene, CDR1 is KGHSH and CDR2 is LQKENI. There are 13 residues in the CDR3. The V gene lost 3 bases and the J gene lost 0 bases, with 5 bases spanning the gap. This chain's CDR3 is CASSPIHQETQYF. CDR3 DNA: TGTGCCAGCTCACCCATTCACCAAGAGACCCAGTACTTC.

The sample holds many counts of this clonotype. The chain couples TRBV2 to TRBJ2-5, with 7 bases matching TRBD1. Germline V gene lookup returns CDR1 SNHLY and CDR2 FYNNEI. J lost 5 bases, V lost 7 bases, and 10 bases had no gene match. The CDR3 has 14 residues. The CDR3 spells CASKGGTGAETQYF. In DNA form, the CDR3 reads TGTGCCAGCAAAGGGGGAACAGGGGCGGAGACCCAGTACTTC.

The chain is built from TRBV6-5 and TRBJ2-5; 9 positions agree with TRBD2. Germline-derived CDR1 and CDR2 are MNHEY and SVGAGI. Losses at the gene ends were 0 bases for V and 2 bases for J; bases not matched to a gene: 10. The CDR3 extends over 18 amino acids. The CDR3 nucleotides are TGTGCCAGCAGTTACTCGTTTTTAGGCGGGGGGGTACAAGAGACCCAGTACTTC. It translates to CASSYSFLGGGVQETQYF.

A word on this clonotype: A read error may produce the germline difference seen at one junction end. The chain recombines TRBV10-3 with TRBJ1-4; D possibly corresponds to TRBD1 (5 bases). The CDR3 is made up of 14 amino acids. The germline gives CDR1 ENHRY, CDR2 SYGVKD. This CDR3 is CASSPTDSWEKLFF. CDR3 nucleotides: TGTGCCAGCAGTCCTACTGACAGTTGGGAAAAACTGTTTTTT.

This clonotype turned up a few times. Possible read error: a much larger clone is one base away. The V and J genes are TRBV7-9 and TRBJ2-5; 9 bases fit TRBD1. The CDR3 consists of 15 residues. V shed 3 bases and J 4 bases; nucleotides not matched to a gene: 6. CDR1 and CDR2 from the germline V gene are SEHNR and FQNEAQ (reference sequence). As DNA, the CDR3 is TGTGCCAGCAGCTTCATGGGACAGGGTCGAGAGACCCAGTACTTC. Translated: CASSFMGQGRETQYF. The full variable domain, with the rest looked up from reference TRBV7-9 and TRBJ2-5, is DTGVSQNPRHKITKRGQNVTFRCDPISEHNRLYWYRQTLGQGPEFLTYFQNEAQLEKSRLLSDRFSAERPKGSFSTLEIQRTEQGDSAMYLCASSFMGQGRETQYFGPGTRLLVL.

The chain combines TRBV6-5 with TRBJ2-7; 8 bases match TRBD1. The germline V gene encodes CDR1 MNHEY and CDR2 SVGAGI. CDR3 length: 17 amino acids. V was clipped by 5 bases and J by 2 bases; unmatched bases: 14. The CDR3 here is CASSPVTGTGYPYEQYF. CDR3 nucleotide sequence: TGTGCCAGCAGTCCAGTGACCGGGACAGGTTATCCCTACGAGCAGTACTTC.

This clonotype was seen many times. This sequence joins TRBV28 and TRBJ2-2; D is unclear. The germline V gene encodes CDR1 MDHEN and CDR2 SYDVKM. V gave up 6 bases and J gave up 8 bases, with 10 bases separating them. The CDR3 sequence is 12 residues long. DNA of the CDR3: TGTGCCAGCAGGGTTTCGACAGGGGAGCTGTTTTTT. Protein: CASRVSTGELFF.

In this sample, this clonotype turned up a few times. The chain links TRBV7-6 to TRBJ1-5; no firm D call. V lost 1 base and J lost 6, with 16 bases in between. The CDR3 has 16 residues. Germline V gene data show CDR1 as SGHVS and CDR2 as FNYEAQ. CDR3 loop: CASSLDRAPGGQPQHF. The DNA of the CDR3 is TGTGCCAGCAGCTTAGACCGGGCCCCAGGAGGTCAGCCCCAGCATTTT.

The gene calls are TRBV20-1 and TRBJ1-4; 7 nucleotides align to TRBD1. Losses at the gene ends were 0 bases for V and 8 bases for J; bases not matched to a gene: 12. Looked up from germline, CDR1 is DFQATT and CDR2 is SNEGSKA (reference sequence). The CDR3 has 16 amino acids. CDR3 bases: TGCAGTGCTAGAGATCGAGTAGAGGGGGCGCCGGAAAAACTGTTTTTT. It codes for CSARDRVEGAPEKLFF.

This clonotype was observed at least ten times. V and J are TRBV5-1 and TRBJ1-1; TRBD1 is a possible D gene (5 bases). Germline CDR1 is SGHRS and CDR2 is YFSETQ. Trimming cost V 0 bases and J 5 bases, with 5 bases left between them. CDR3 length equals 12 residues. CDR3 amino acids: CASSLGQTEAFF. CDR3 sequence (DNA): TGCGCCAGCAGCTTGGGACAGACTGAAGCTTTCTTT.

This chain links TRBV7-2 with TRBJ1-5; 9 bases map to TRBD1. Trimming removed 4 bases from V and 11 bases from J; junction bases left unmatched: 9. CDR3 length: 14 residues. CDR1 and CDR2 (germline): SGHTA, FQGNSA. CDR3 protein: CASSSGQGRETQHF. In DNA form, the CDR3 reads TGTGCCAGCAGCTCTGGACAGGGGCGAGAGACCCAGCATTTT.